The 27 T cell receptor beta chains reported below all come from one sample, sequenced in a study of T cell repertoires in cytomegalovirus infection. Antigen specificity for these receptors is unknown. TCRdb analysed the reads with MiXCR anew, one entry per CDR3 protein. The table lists under 200,000 distinct CDR3 sequences, 20% to 25% of them singletons. Sequencing was performed on CD8+ T cells from cultured PBMCs, taken from culture after CMV antigen stimulation. These receptors were collected from a human donor in good health (CMV status not recorded). Some clones in this sample may be carry-over from other donors' samples.

The chain employs TRBV9 and TRBJ2-3, with D perhaps given as TRBD1 or TRBD2 (6 bases each). Germline V gives CDR1 SGDLS, CDR2 YYNGEE. The CDR3 contains 15 residues. V lost 4 bases, J lost 0 bases, and 12 bases lay in between. CDR3 nucleotides: TGTGCCAGCAGCACCTCGGGGGCAAGCACAGATACGCAGTATTTT. The encoded protein is CASSTSGASTDTQYF.

This clonotype has only a few counts. The rearrangement joins TRBV4-1 to TRBJ2-1; the D gene is possibly TRBD1 (6 bases). The CDR3 covers 17 residues. Trimming shortened V by 4 bases and J by 5 bases, and 21 bases separated the two germline ends. CDR1 is MGHRA, CDR2 YSYEKL, per germline. As DNA, the CDR3 is TGCGCCAGCAGCCTATTTGTTGGGACAAAAAAGGACAATGAGCAGTTCTTC. Its translation: CASSLFVGTKKDNEQFF.

The chain carries TRBV14 and TRBJ2-3; D is ambiguous. Looked up from germline, CDR1 is SGHDN and CDR2 is FVKESK. Trimming left V 5 bases short and J 10 bases short, with 7 bases between. The CDR3 consists of 10 residues. The CDR3 DNA follows: TGTGCCAGCAGCACGTGGTCGCAGTATTTT. This gives the protein CASSTWSQYF.

This chain uses TRBV11-3 with TRBJ2-2, with a tentative D call TRBD2 (10 bases). The CDR3 contains 19 residues. V lost 3 bases and J lost 5, with 25 bases in between. The V gene's germline CDR1 is SGHNT and CDR2 YENEEA. This CDR3 is CASSFGDRATSGFTGELFF. CDR3 DNA: TGTGCCAGCAGCTTCGGGGACAGGGCGACTAGCGGGTTTACCGGGGAGCTGTTTTTT. Together with reference TRBV11-3 and TRBJ2-2, the CDR3 gives the full variable domain: EAGVVQSPRYKIIEKKQPVAFWCNPISGHNTLYWYLQNLGQGPELLIRYENEEAVDDSQLPKDRFSAERLKGVDSTLKIQPAELGDSAVYLCASSFGDRATSGFTGELFFGEGSRLTVL.

This clonotype turned up a few times. The rearrangement joins TRBV6-2 or TRBV6-3 to TRBJ2-3, with TRBD2 matching 9 bases. Germline CDR1 MNHEY, CDR2 SVGEGT. The CDR3 is 14 amino acids. The V and J ends lost 7 bases and 1 base, in that order; junction bases with no gene match: 3. As DNA, the CDR3 is TGTGCCAGCACACTAGCGGGCGGCACAGATACGCAGTATTTT. Its protein is CASTLAGGTDTQYF.

This clonotype has only a few counts. V gene TRBV4-1 combines with J gene TRBJ1-5; the D gene is possibly TRBD1 (5 bases). The CDR3 runs to 15 residues. V was shortened by 0 bases and J by 11 bases, with 17 bases between the two germline ends. Per germline, CDR1 MGHRA and CDR2 YSYEKL. The chain's CDR3 is CASSQESRDLRAQHF. Written as DNA, the CDR3 is TGCGCCAGCAGCCAAGAATCGCGGGACCTCCGGGCCCAGCATTTT.

This rearrangement joins TRBV12-3 or TRBV12-4 to TRBJ1-1; the D gene is possibly TRBD1 (6 bases). CDR3 length: 12 residues. V lost 8 bases to trimming and J lost 10 bases, with 17 bases between them. This CDR3 reads CASDDPRGTAFF. CDR3 DNA: TGTGCCAGCGACGACCCCAGGGGCACAGCTTTCTTT.

The V gene is TRBV7-9, the J gene TRBJ2-7; no firm D call. Germline V gene data show CDR1 as SEHNR and CDR2 as FQNEAQ (reference sequence). Trimming removed 4 bases at V and 5 bases at J, with 15 bases between. This CDR3 has 14 amino acids. CDR3 residues: CASSSTFDSHEQYF. The CDR3 nucleotides are TGTGCCAGCAGCTCCACCTTTGATTCCCACGAGCAGTACTTC.

This clonotype was counted a few times. The CDR3 here is CASSDEPVVPSSYNSPLHF. DNA of the CDR3: TGTGCCAGCAGTGACGAGCCCGTTGTTCCGAGCTCCTATAATTCACCCCTCCACTTT. The rearrangement uses TRBV2 and TRBJ1-6; unclear D gene. This CDR3 spans 19 amino acids. The germline gives CDR1 SNHLY, CDR2 FYNNEI. V lost 3 bases to trimming and J lost 0 bases, with 18 bases between them. Filled out from reference TRBV2 and TRBJ1-6, the complete variable domain reads EPEVTQTPSHQVTQMGQEVILRCVPISNHLYFYWYRQILGQKVEFLVSFYNNEISEKSEIFDDQFSVERPDGSNFTLKIRSTKLEDSAMYFCASSDEPVVPSSYNSPLHFGNGTRLTVT.

The V and J genes are TRBV6-2 or TRBV6-3 and TRBJ2-7, with 8 bases lining up with TRBD2. Germline V gene sequence: CDR1 MNHEY, CDR2 SVGEGT. V lost 0 bases to trimming and J lost 0 bases; unmatched junction nucleotides: 4. This CDR3 has 16 amino acids. As DNA, the CDR3 is TGTGCCAGCAGTTACTCCACTAGCGGTAGCTCCTACGAGCAGTACTTC. Protein product: CASSYSTSGSSYEQYF.

This chain connects TRBV4-1 to TRBJ1-1; D not certain. From germline, CDR1 is MGHRA and CDR2 YSYEKL. The CDR3 consists of 15 residues. Trimming took off 0 bases at V and 1 base at J, with 9 bases between the two ends. This chain's CDR3 is CASSQDSHENTEAFF. Here the CDR3 DNA reads TGCGCCAGCAGCCAAGATTCACACGAGAACACTGAAGCTTTCTTT.

This clonotype was found many times. The genes are TRBV12-3 or TRBV12-4 and TRBJ2-3; 8 bases map to TRBD2. V shed 8 bases, J shed 3 bases, and the junction held 10 bases outside the gene matches. The CDR3 consists of 15 residues. CDR3 amino acids: CASRHPGTRTDTQYF. CDR3 in DNA: TGTGCCAGCCGCCATCCCGGGACTAGGACAGATACGCAGTATTTT.

The chain uses TRBV4-1 and TRBJ1-2; D ambiguous. The CDR3 has 16 residues. Deletions cut 0 bases from V and 1 base from J, with 12 bases between. CDR1 MGHRA and CDR2 YSYEKL come from the germline V gene. The chain's CDR3 is CASSQESGVFNYGYTF. The CDR3, as DNA: TGCGCCAGCAGCCAAGAATCCGGGGTTTTTAACTATGGCTACACCTTC.

J is TRBJ1-6 and V is TRBV7-2, with 7 nucleotides matching TRBD1. CDR3 length: 14 amino acids. Germline CDR1 reads SGHTA; CDR2 reads FQGNSA. V dropped 4 bases and J dropped 6; count of bases not matched to a gene: 3. CDR3 DNA sequence: TGTGCCAGCAGCTGGGACAGTTTTAATTCACCCCTCCACTTT. It yields the protein CASSWDSFNSPLHF. Full variable domain (missing parts from reference TRBV7-2 and TRBJ1-6): GAGVSQSPSNKVTEKGKDVELRCDPISGHTALYWYRQSLGQGLEFLIYFQGNSAPDKSGLPSDRFSAERTGGSVSTLTIQRTQQEDSAVYLCASSWDSFNSPLHFGNGTRLTVT.

The chain employs TRBV6-5 and TRBJ2-3; either TRBD1 or TRBD2 may supply D (5 bases each). V lost 3 bases, J lost 2 bases, and 6 bases lay in between. The germline V gene has CDR1 MNHEY and CDR2 SVGAGI. This CDR3 has 13 residues. The CDR3 sequence: CASSYGTTDTQYF. The CDR3, as DNA: TGTGCCAGCAGTTATGGGACCACAGATACGCAGTATTTT.

The rearrangement links TRBV6-1 to TRBJ1-2; 8 nucleotides align to TRBD1. This CDR3 has 13 amino acids. Germline CDR1 reads MNHNS; CDR2 reads SASEGT. V was pared by 3 bases and J by 6 bases, with 3 bases of the junction left unmatched. The CDR3 DNA is TGTGCCAGCAGTGACAGGGGGCTGGATGGCTACACCTTC. Protein sequence: CASSDRGLDGYTF.

The chain uses TRBV7-2 and TRBJ1-3, with D unresolved. With 4 bases removed from V and 1 base from J, the gap between germline ends came to 11 bases. CDR1 and CDR2 (germline): SGHTA, FQGNSA. The CDR3 contains 15 residues. The CDR3 DNA follows: TGTGCCAGCAGCTCTAGCTTAGGGTCTGGAAACACCATATATTTT. It specifies CASSSSLGSGNTIYF.

V gene TRBV27 combines with J gene TRBJ1-1; D uncertain. With 5 bases removed from V and 0 bases from J, the gap between germline ends came to 7 bases. The V gene's germline CDR1 is MNHEY and CDR2 SMNVEV (reference sequence). The CDR3 loop spans 13 amino acids. The chain's CDR3 is CASSITVNTEAFF. The CDR3 bases are TGTGCCAGCAGTATAACAGTGAACACTGAAGCTTTCTTT.

The chain employs TRBV7-9 and TRBJ1-1; weak D call: TRBD1 (6 bases). The V and J ends lost 5 bases and 0 bases respectively, with 10 bases between them. The CDR3 runs 14 residues. The germline V gene has CDR1 SEHNR and CDR2 FQNEAQ (reference sequence). CDR3 protein: CASSPTGLNTEAFF. The CDR3 DNA is TGTGCCAGCAGCCCTACAGGGCTGAACACTGAAGCTTTCTTT.

This clonotype was seen at least ten times. The V and J genes are TRBV6-1 and TRBJ2-7; D may match TRBD1 or TRBD2 (5 bases each). Germline CDR1 and CDR2: MNHNS and SASEGT. The germline V and J ends were trimmed by 3 bases and 4 bases, with 13 bases remaining between them. The CDR3 runs to 14 residues. The CDR3 sequence: CASSEGELGYEQYF. CDR3 coding DNA: TGTGCCAGCAGTGAGGGGGAGCTGGGGTACGAGCAGTACTTC.

This chain uses TRBV7-6 with TRBJ2-2, with TRBD1 matching over 11 bases. The CDR3 sequence is 16 residues long. V was pared by 6 bases and J by 7 bases, with 10 bases of the junction left unmatched. CDR1 and CDR2 (germline): SGHVS, FNYEAQ. The DNA of the CDR3 is TGTGCCAGCAGACCCCCGGGACAGGGGGTAATCGGGGAGCTGTTTTTT. Its translation: CASRPPGQGVIGELFF.

This clonotype was counted many times. This chain connects TRBV4-1 to TRBJ1-2; D perhaps matches TRBD1 (6 bases). Deletions cut 0 bases from V and 2 bases from J, with 10 bases between. CDR1 and CDR2 (germline): MGHRA, YSYEKL. This CDR3 comprises 15 residues. CDR3 sequence reads: CASSQDYTGNYGYTF. Written as DNA, the CDR3 is TGCGCCAGCAGCCAAGATTATACAGGGAACTATGGCTACACCTTC.

This clonotype was found a few times. This chain joins TRBV27 and TRBJ2-3, with D hard to call. The CDR3 covers 15 residues. CDR1 and CDR2 from the germline V gene are MNHEY and SMNVEV (reference sequence). With 3 bases removed from V and 3 bases from J, the gap between germline ends came to 13 bases. CDR3 in DNA: TGTGCCAGCAGTTTCGGCAGCTCCTTTACAGATACGCAGTATTTT. Protein sequence: CASSFGSSFTDTQYF.

This clonotype showed up just a few times. The J gene is TRBJ2-5, the V gene TRBV5-6, with 11 bases identical to TRBD2. Unmatched junction bases numbered 8, after V lost 6 bases and J lost 4 bases. Germline CDR1 SGHDT, CDR2 YYEEEE. The CDR3 runs to 15 residues. The CDR3 loop is CASTPGLAVRETQYF. DNA for the CDR3: TGTGCCAGCACCCCGGGACTAGCGGTTCGAGAGACCCAGTACTTC. The whole variable domain, remainder taken from reference TRBV5-6 and TRBJ2-5, is DAGVTQSPTHLIKTRGQQVTLRCSPKSGHDTVSWYQQALGQGPQFIFQYYEEEERQRGNFPDRFSGHQFPNYSSELNVNALLLGDSALYLCASTPGLAVRETQYFGPGTRLLVL.

This clonotype showed up many times. V is TRBV7-2 and J is TRBJ1-2; D ambiguous. V shed 8 bases and J shed 8 bases, with 18 bases lying between them. The CDR3 spans 13 residues. CDR1 is SGHTA, CDR2 FQGNSA, per germline. This CDR3 reads CASQRKVSGGYTF. In DNA form, the CDR3 reads TGTGCCAGCCAAAGGAAAGTTTCTGGGGGCTACACCTTC.

This clonotype has just a few counts. V usage is TRBV11-3 and J usage is TRBJ1-6; TRBD1 agrees at 9 bases. Germline V gene lookup returns CDR1 SGHNT and CDR2 YENEEA. The CDR3 sequence is 24 residues long. J lost 0 bases, V lost 4 bases, and 25 bases had no gene match. The CDR3 loop reads CASSSTGGFRKRNQRSSYNSPLHF. CDR3 coding DNA: TGTGCCAGCAGCTCGACAGGGGGATTTCGGAAGAGAAACCAGAGGAGCTCCTATAATTCACCCCTCCACTTT.

This sequence joins TRBV6-6 and TRBJ1-4; the match to TRBD1 covers 11 bases. In germline, CDR1 is MNHNY, CDR2 SVGAGI (reference sequence). J was trimmed by 10 bases and V by 2 bases; bases with no gene match: 0. CDR3 length: 13 residues. The DNA of the CDR3 is TGTGCCAGCAGTTACGGGACAGGGGGAAAACTGTTTTTT. Translated, it gives CASSYGTGGKLFF.